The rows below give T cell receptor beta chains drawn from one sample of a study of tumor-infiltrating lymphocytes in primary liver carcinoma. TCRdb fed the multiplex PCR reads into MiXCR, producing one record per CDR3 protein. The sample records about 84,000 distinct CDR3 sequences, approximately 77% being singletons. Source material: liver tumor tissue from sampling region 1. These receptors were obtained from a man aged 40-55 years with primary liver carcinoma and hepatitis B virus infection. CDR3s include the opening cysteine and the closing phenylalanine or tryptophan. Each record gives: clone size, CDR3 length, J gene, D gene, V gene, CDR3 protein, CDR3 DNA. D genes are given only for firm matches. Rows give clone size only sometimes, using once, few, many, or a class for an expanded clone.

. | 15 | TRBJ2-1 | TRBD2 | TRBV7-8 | CASSSALAGAHEQFF | TGTGCCAGCAGCTCAGCGCTAGCGGGAGCACATGAGCAGTTCTTC
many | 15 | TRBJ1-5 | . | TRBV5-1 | CASSLGTGTDQPQHF | TGCGCCAGCAGCTTGGGAACAGGGACGGATCAGCCCCAGCATTTT
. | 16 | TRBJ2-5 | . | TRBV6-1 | CASGTTPSEFQETQYF | TGTGCCAGCGGAACAACACCCAGTGAATTTCAAGAGACCCAGTACTTC
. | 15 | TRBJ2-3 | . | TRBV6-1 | CTSSEQIAWQDTQYF | TGTACCAGCAGTGAACAGATAGCGTGGCAAGATACGCAGTATTTT
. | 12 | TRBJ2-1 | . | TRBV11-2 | CASSLVGSEQFF | TGTGCCAGCAGCTTAGTCGGGAGCGAACAGTTCTTC
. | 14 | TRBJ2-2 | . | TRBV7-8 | CASSLSGQAGELFF | TGTGCCAGCAGCTTGTCCGGCCAAGCCGGGGAGTTGTTTTTT
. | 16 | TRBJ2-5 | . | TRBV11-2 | CANSFGSRGPGETQYF | TGTGCCAACAGCTTTGGGAGTAGGGGCCCGGGGGAGACCCAGTACTTC
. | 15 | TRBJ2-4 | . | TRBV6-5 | CSSSWGIENKNTQYF | TGTTCCAGCAGTTGGGGAATCGAGAACAAAAACACTCAGTACTTC
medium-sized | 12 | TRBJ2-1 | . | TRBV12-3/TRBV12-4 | CASRDSNNEQFF | TGTGCCAGCAGGGACTCAAACAATGAGCAGTTCTTC
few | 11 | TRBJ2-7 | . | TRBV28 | CASRRSYEQYF | TGTGCCAGCCGCCGTAGTTACGAGCAGTACTTC
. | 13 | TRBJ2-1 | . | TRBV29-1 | CSVEGTLGNEHFF | TGCAGCGTTGAAGGGACGCTGGGGAATGAGCACTTCTTC
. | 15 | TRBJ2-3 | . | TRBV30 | CVWRRGIGGTDTQYF | TGTGTCTGGAGGAGAGGGATTGGCGGCACAGATACGCAGTATTTT
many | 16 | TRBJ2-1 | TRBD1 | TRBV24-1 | CATSDFQRTGSDEQFF | TGTGCCACCAGTGATTTTCAACGGACAGGGAGCGATGAGCAGTTCTTC
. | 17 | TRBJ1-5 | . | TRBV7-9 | CASSSDPGRQAGQPQHF | TGTGCCAGCAGCTCAGACCCAGGGAGGCAAGCGGGTCAGCCCCAGCACTTT
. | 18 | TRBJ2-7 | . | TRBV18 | CASSPQHKTRSRGYEQYF | TGTGCCAGCTCACCACAACACAAGACAAGGTCCAGGGGCTACGAGCAGTACTTC
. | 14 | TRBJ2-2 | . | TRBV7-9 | CASNLGRNTGEPFF | TGTGCCAGCAACTTAGGGAGAAACACCGGGGAGCCGTTTTTT
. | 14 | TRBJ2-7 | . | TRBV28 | CAGKQDSPGEGQYF | TGTGCCGGCAAACAGGACAGCCCAGGGGAGGGGCAGTACTTC
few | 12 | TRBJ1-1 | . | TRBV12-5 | CASGLGQGEALF | TGTGCTAGTGGTTTGGGGCAGGGTGAAGCTCTCTTT
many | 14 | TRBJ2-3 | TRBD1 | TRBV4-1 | CASSPWTGNQPQYF | TGCGCCAGCAGCCCTTGGACAGGCAATCAGCCCCAGTATTTT
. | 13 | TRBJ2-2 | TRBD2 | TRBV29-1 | CSVWLAGNWELYF | TGCAGCGTTTGGCTAGCGGGAAACTGGGAGCTGTATTTT
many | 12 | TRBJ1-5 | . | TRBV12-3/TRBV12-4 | CASSYGFQPQHF | TGTGCCAGCAGTTACGGGTTTCAGCCCCAGCATTTT
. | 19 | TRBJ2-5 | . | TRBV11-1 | CASGLPPEVRKDFQETQYF | TGTGCCAGCGGCCTGCCCCCAGAGGTCAGGAAGGACTTCCAAGAGACCCAGTACTTC
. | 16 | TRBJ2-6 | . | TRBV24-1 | CANSFGPPTGTNVLTF | TGTGCCAACTCCTTCGGGCCGCCTACTGGGACCAACGTCCTGACTTTC
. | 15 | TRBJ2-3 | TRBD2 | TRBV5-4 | CASSWLTGREDTQYF | TGTGCCAGCAGCTGGCTAACGGGGAGGGAGGATACGCAGTATTTT
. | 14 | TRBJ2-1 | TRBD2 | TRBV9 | CASGSGEAYNEQFF | TGTGCCAGTGGCAGCGGGGAGGCCTACAATGAGCAGTTCTTC
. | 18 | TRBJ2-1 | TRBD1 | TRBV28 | CASRLPSGTGTATEEQFF | TGTGCCAGCAGGCTACCCTCCGGGACAGGAACTGCGACAGAAGAGCAGTTCTTC
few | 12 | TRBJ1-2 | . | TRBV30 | CARSVSGVGYTF | TGTGCCCGGAGTGTATCAGGGGTCGGCTACACCTTC
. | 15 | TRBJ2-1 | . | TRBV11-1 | CASSIGRDLRDEQFF | TGTGCCAGCAGTATAGGAAGAGATCTAAGGGATGAGCAATTCTTC
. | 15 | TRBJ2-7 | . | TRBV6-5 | CASSYSSREPYEEYF | TGTGCCAGCAGTTATTCTAGCAGGGAACCCTACGAGGAGTACTTC
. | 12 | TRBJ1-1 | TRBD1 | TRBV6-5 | CATSGQALKAFF | TGTGCAACTTCGGGACAGGCACTCAAAGCTTTCTTT
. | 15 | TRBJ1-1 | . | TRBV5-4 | CAGSLELGRSTEAFF | TGTGCCGGCAGCTTGGAACTGGGGAGGAGTACTGAAGCTTTCTTT
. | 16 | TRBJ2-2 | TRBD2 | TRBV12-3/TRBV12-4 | CVSSPSGSEVTGELFF | TGTGTCAGCAGCCCCAGCGGGAGTGAAGTCACCGGGGAGCTGTTTTTT